This T cell receptor (beta chain) was captured in a study of blood T cell repertoires in COVID-19. In the original processing: Reference gene primer amplification gave nucleated cell count estimates. Only in-frame clones appear in the TCRdb table, and some are missing; sequencing was by immunoSEQ multiplex PCR. V and J calls plus clone size are reproduced from that table; the DNA served to infer D and trimming. The profile shows over 75,000 clones, roughly four fifths of them singletons. This clone was seen a single time. V was clipped by 3 bases and J by 2 bases; unmatched bases: 5. The germline CDR1 and CDR2 sequences are MNHEY and SMNVEV (reference sequence). The CDR3 has 15 amino acids.

The clonotype was recovered from a woman aged 80 or over with acute or convalescent COVID-19. This sequence joins TRBV27 and TRBJ2-7; 9 bases match TRBD1. The sample was peripheral blood. CDR3 region: CASSLGQGVTYEQYF. CDR3 sequence (DNA): TGTGCCAGCAGTTTGGGACAGGGAGTCACCTACGAGCAGTACTTC.